This paragraph covers one T cell receptor beta chain sequence. This record comes from a study of blood T cell repertoires in COVID-19. About the research overall: COVID-19 samples, acute and convalescent, were from the United States, Italy and Spain. PBMCs, B-cell-depleted T cells, or T cells provided the cDNA or gDNA that made up the material.

A Seattle source enrolled patients during active infection and followed them longitudinally. CDR3 length equals 14 residues. Trimming removed 2 bases from V and 0 bases from J, with 7 bases in between. Per the germline V gene, CDR1 is ENHRY and CDR2 is SYGVKD. As handled by the study authors: Cell counts per sample came from amplifying reference gene primers. The table came from immunoSEQ multiplex PCR; TCRdb's copy has only in-frame clones and leaves some out. V and J calls and clone size are given by that table; D and trimming were obtained from the DNA. Of 200,000 or so clones listed, around nine tenths are singletons.

The chain combines TRBV10-3 with TRBJ1-2; the D gene is possibly TRBD1 (6 bases). This receptor was obtained from a man aged 45 to 65 with COVID-19, enrolled during active disease. What was sequenced was peripheral blood. CDR3 nucleotides: TGTGCCATCAGTGAGACAGGGACTAACTATGGCTACACCTTC. Translated: CAISETGTNYGYTF.